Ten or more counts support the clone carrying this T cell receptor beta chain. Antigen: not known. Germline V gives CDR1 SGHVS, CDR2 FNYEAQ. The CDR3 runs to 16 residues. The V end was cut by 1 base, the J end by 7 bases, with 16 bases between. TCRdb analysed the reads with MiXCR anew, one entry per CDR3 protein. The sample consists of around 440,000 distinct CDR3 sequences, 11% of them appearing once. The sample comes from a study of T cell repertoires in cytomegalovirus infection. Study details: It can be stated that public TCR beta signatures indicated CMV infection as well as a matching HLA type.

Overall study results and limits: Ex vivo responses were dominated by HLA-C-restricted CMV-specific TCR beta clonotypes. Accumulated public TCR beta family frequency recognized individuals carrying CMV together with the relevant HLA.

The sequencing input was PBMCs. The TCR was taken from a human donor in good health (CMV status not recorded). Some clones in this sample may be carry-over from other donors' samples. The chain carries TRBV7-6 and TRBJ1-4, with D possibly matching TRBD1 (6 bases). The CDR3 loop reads CASSLGGQSRIEKLFF. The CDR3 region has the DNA TGTGCCAGCAGCTTAGGGGGGCAGAGTAGAATTGAAAAACTGTTTTTT.